This TCR beta chain was sequenced during a study of OX40 agonist ivuxolimab in advanced cancers. Study at large: Across the patients, intravenous ivuxolimab was delivered every 2 weeks at 0.01 to 10 mg/kg.

Notes on the study in general: Both blood CD4+ and CD8+ T cells showed clonal growth by week 6 at 0.1 to 3.0 mg/kg. There were, on average, more expanded clones in CD8+ T cells than in CD4+.

On this clone: Its target is unknown.

The CDR3 length is 15 residues. Here immunoSEQ multiplex PCR was the method, and the copy in TCRdb shows in-frame clones only, minus some. The repertoire holds under 70,000 clones, roughly 88% seen once, with more than 0.9% in the top ten. The TCR sequence derives from an adult with an advanced solid tumor such as melanoma, head and neck, liver or kidney cancer. V and J are TRBV21-1 and TRBJ2-3. TRBV21-1 is designated a pseudogene. Sequencing was performed on CD4+ or CD8+ T cells sorted from blood, taken in a trial of the OX40 agonist ivuxolimab. For the CDR3, the DNA is TGTGCCAGCAGCTGGATAAGGTGTGGCACAGATACGCAGTATTTT. This sequence encodes CASSWIRCGTDTQYF.